One sample yielded the 25 T cell receptor beta chains listed below, sequenced in a study of blood T cell repertoires in COVID-19. Method: immunoSEQ multiplex PCR; TCRdb's copy keeps in-frame clones and lacks some. The table includes about 230,000 clones, 88% detected once. Material: peripheral blood. The receptors shown here come from a woman aged 60-75 years with acute or convalescent COVID-19.

The chain has TRBV5-4 and TRBJ1-1, with TRBD1 matching over 8 bases. The germline V gene encodes CDR1 SGHNT and CDR2 YYREEE (reference sequence). The J segment lost 9 bases and the V segment lost 1 base, leaving 2 bases of the junction unmatched. The CDR3 length is 12 residues. DNA for the CDR3: TGTGCCAGCAGCTTGCCCAGGGGGCAAGCTTTCTTT. This codes for CASSLPRGQAFF. Full variable domain (remainder filled in from reference TRBV5-4 and TRBJ1-1): ETGVTQSPTHLIKTRGQQVTLRCSSQSGHNTVSWYQQALGQGPQFIFQYYREEENGRGNFPPRFSGLQFPNYSSELNVNALELDDSALYLCASSLPRGQAFFGQGTRLTVV.

The chain has TRBV6-2 or TRBV6-3 and TRBJ1-1; possible D gene TRBD1, 6 bases. V was clipped by 4 bases and J by 4 bases, with 13 bases between them. In germline, CDR1 is MNHEY, CDR2 SVGEGT. The CDR3 has 14 amino acids. The DNA for the CDR3 is TGTGCCAGCAGTTCGACAGGTCTGCGCACTGAAGCTTTCTTT. It is translated as CASSSTGLRTEAFF.

J is TRBJ2-4 and V is TRBV2, with a possible D match to TRBD2 (5 bases). This CDR3 region has 12 residues. Trimming left V 10 bases short and J 6 bases short, with 13 bases between. Germline V lookup: CDR1 SNHLY, CDR2 FYNNEI. The chain's CDR3 is CATLSGINIQYF. The CDR3 coding sequence is TGTGCCACTCTTTCGGGGATAAACATTCAGTACTTC.

The rearrangement uses TRBV10-3 and TRBJ2-5; 7 nucleotides align to TRBD1. V was clipped by 6 bases and J by 1 base; unmatched bases: 5. The length of the CDR3 is 14 residues. Germline assignment: CDR1 ENHRY and CDR2 SYGVKD. DNA for the CDR3: TGTGCCATCAGCCACAGGGGTAGCCAAGAGACCCAGTACTTC. Amino acids: CAISHRGSQETQYF.

The genes are TRBV25-1 and TRBJ1-2, with a weak D call TRBD1 (5 bases). CDR3 size: 14 residues. V lost 4 bases and J lost 5, with 14 bases in between. Germline CDR1 MGHDK, CDR2 SYGVNS. The CDR3 DNA reads as TGTGCCAGCAGTGCGGCCAGGGCCCAGTATGGCTACACCTTC. It translates to CASSAARAQYGYTF.

The chain has TRBV5-8 and TRBJ2-5; TRBD2 is a possible D gene (6 bases). V lost 0 bases, J lost 2 bases, and 17 bases lay in between. The germline V gene has CDR1 SGHTS and CDR2 YDEGEE. The CDR3 has 17 residues. The CDR3 nucleotides are TGTGCCAGCAGCTTGGGGCACATATCTGGAGGGCAAGAGACCCAGTACTTC. This codes for CASSLGHISGGQETQYF.

This clone appeared a few times. The chain links TRBV5-4 to TRBJ2-1; 8 positions match TRBD1. Germline assignment: CDR1 SGHNT and CDR2 YYREEE (reference sequence). V shed 2 bases, J shed 12 bases, and the junction held 4 bases outside the gene matches. The CDR3 loop spans 12 amino acids. The chain's CDR3 is CASSFPGGGQFF. As DNA, the CDR3 is TGTGCCAGCAGCTTCCCAGGGGGCGGGCAGTTCTTC.

This clone was detected only a few times. V is TRBV6-4 and J is TRBJ2-3, with 7 positions matching TRBD1. V lost 6 bases, J lost 1 base, and 4 bases stayed unmatched. Germline V gene data show CDR1 as MRHNA and CDR2 as SNTAGT. The CDR3 consists of 14 residues. CDR3 amino acids: CASRLTGGTDTQYF. In DNA form, the CDR3 reads TGTGCCAGCAGGCTTACAGGGGGCACAGATACGCAGTATTTT.

The rearrangement joins TRBV6-5 to TRBJ1-2, with 8 bases matching TRBD1. Germline V gene sequence: CDR1 MNHEY, CDR2 SVGAGI. With V trimmed by 0 bases and J by 7 bases, 4 bases remained unmatched. The CDR3 contains 14 residues. In DNA, the CDR3 is TGTGCCAGCAGTTACTCCTCCACAGGGGGTGGCTACACCTTC. This gives the protein CASSYSSTGGGYTF.

V usage is TRBV7-8 and J usage is TRBJ1-1, with no clear D. V lost 7 bases, J lost 0 bases, and 9 bases lay in between. The germline V gene encodes CDR1 SGHVS and CDR2 FQNEAQ. The CDR3 covers 13 residues. The chain's CDR3 is CASTPQVNTEAFF. CDR3 sequence (DNA): TGTGCCAGCACGCCTCAGGTGAACACTGAAGCTTTCTTT.

The V gene is TRBV11-2, the J gene TRBJ2-6; 12 bases line up with TRBD2. V gave up 5 bases and J gave up 0 bases; unmatched junction bases: 2. The CDR3 is made up of 17 amino acids. In germline, CDR1 is SGHAT, CDR2 FQNNGV. CDR3 DNA: TGTGCCAGCAGCCCGGGACTAGCGGGCTCTGGGGCCAACGTCCTGACTTTC. It translates to CASSPGLAGSGANVLTF.

The chain joins TRBV28 to TRBJ1-5; D gene unclear. V was shortened by 5 bases and J by 4 bases, with 6 bases between the two germline ends. CDR3 length: 12 residues. Germline V gene data show CDR1 as MDHEN and CDR2 as SYDVKM. The CDR3 DNA sequence: TGTGCCAGCAGTCTAGAGAATCAGCCCCAGCATTTT. Encoded protein: CASSLENQPQHF. Supplemented by reference TRBV28 and TRBJ1-5, the full variable domain reads DVKVTQSSRYLVKRTGEKVFLECVQDMDHENMFWYRQDPGLGLRLIYFSYDVKMKEKGDIPEGYSVSREKKERFSLILESASTNQTSMYLCASSLENQPQHFGDGTRLSIL.

The V and J genes are TRBV6-5 and TRBJ2-7, with 9 bases identical to TRBD1. Per the germline V gene, CDR1 is MNHEY and CDR2 is SVGAGI. This CDR3 is 13 amino acids long. The V segment lost 8 bases and the J segment 6 bases; nucleotides outside the gene matches: 8. CDR3 coding DNA: TGTGCCAGCGAACCGGGACAGGGCTCCGAGCAGTACTTC. Its protein is CASEPGQGSEQYF.

The chain joins TRBV5-1 to TRBJ1-4; 7 nucleotides line up with TRBD1. V lost 4 bases to trimming and J lost 2 bases; unmatched junction nucleotides: 2. The CDR3 runs to 14 residues. Per the germline V gene, CDR1 is SGHRS and CDR2 is YFSETQ. The CDR3 loop reads CASSMTGTNEKLFF. The DNA for the CDR3 is TGCGCCAGCAGCATGACAGGGACTAATGAAAAACTGTTTTTT.

This clone was seen more than once but under ten times. The V and J genes are TRBV28 and TRBJ2-7; perhaps TRBD2 as D (6 bases). The CDR3 consists of 16 residues. Germline-derived CDR1 and CDR2 are MDHEN and SYDVKM. Trimming took 2 bases from V and 2 from J, leaving 16 bases between them. The CDR3 is CASSLNGGDFAYEQYF. CDR3 DNA sequence: TGTGCCAGCAGTTTAAACGGTGGGGACTTCGCCTACGAGCAGTACTTC.

This clone was counted only a few times. Different DNA sequences within this sample yield the same CDR3. The V call is TRBV7-8, the J call TRBJ1-6; D possibly corresponds to TRBD1 (5 bases). Germline values: CDR1 SGHVS, CDR2 FQNEAQ. CDR3 length equals 14 residues. V lost 5 bases to trimming and J lost 6 bases, with 11 bases between them. The CDR3 loop is CASSPDRSNSPLHF. As DNA, the CDR3 is TGTGCCAGCAGCCCAGACAGAAGTAATTCACCCCTCCACTTT.

V usage is TRBV4-2 and J usage is TRBJ1-5; no clear D. The CDR3 extends over 16 amino acids. The V end was cut by 4 bases, the J end by 0 bases, with 13 bases between. Germline values: CDR1 LGHNA, CDR2 YNFKEQ. Written as DNA, the CDR3 is TGTGCCAGCAGCCCCAGCGGGCCCCGTAGCAATCAGCCCCAGCATTTT. This encodes CASSPSGPRSNQPQHF.

This clone showed up just a few times. The chain combines TRBV7-3 with TRBJ2-2; TRBD1 matches at 7 bases. This CDR3 region has 14 residues. Germline loops: CDR1 SGHTA, CDR2 FQGTGA. Trimming removed 5 bases from V and 6 bases from J; junction bases left unmatched: 6. The CDR3 DNA follows: TGTGCCAGCAGCCGGACAGGTCGGGCCGGGGAGCTGTTTTTT. Protein product: CASSRTGRAGELFF.

In its sample, this clone was seen once. The chain has TRBV2 and TRBJ1-5; weak D call: TRBD1 (6 bases). The CDR3 is 15 amino acids. Germline CDR1 reads SNHLY; CDR2 reads FYNNEI. V lost 4 bases, J lost 4 bases, and 14 bases lay in between. The CDR3 reads CASSGQGSSNQPQHF. In DNA form, the CDR3 reads TGTGCCAGCAGTGGGCAGGGGAGTTCTAATCAGCCCCAGCATTTT.

The CDR3 nucleotides read TGTGCCAGCAGGGACACTGCAACTAATGAAAAACTGTTTTTT. It encodes CASRDTATNEKLFF. V and J are TRBV2 and TRBJ1-4, with D maybe TRBD1 (5 bases). Trimming stripped 6 bases from V and 0 bases from J, with 8 bases between. Per germline, CDR1 SNHLY and CDR2 FYNNEI. The CDR3 runs to 14 residues.

The V gene is TRBV6-5, the J gene TRBJ1-2; a weak D match, TRBD1 (5 bases). V lost 2 bases to trimming and J lost 8 bases, with 15 bases between them. Germline V gene lookup returns CDR1 MNHEY and CDR2 SVGAGI. The CDR3 contains 14 residues. The CDR3 DNA is TGTGCCAGCAGTTACGAGGCAGGGTCGGGCGGCTACACCTTC. Amino acids: CASSYEAGSGGYTF.

The gene calls are TRBV24-1 and TRBJ2-2; perhaps TRBD2 as D (6 bases). The CDR3 has 16 amino acids. The germline gives CDR1 KGHDR, CDR2 SFDVKD. V lost 5 bases to trimming and J lost 6 bases, with 18 bases between them. DNA of the CDR3: TGTGCCACCAGTGTATCGATCGGGAGCCTCGCCGGGGAGCTGTTTTTT. Its translation is CATSVSIGSLAGELFF.

The chain employs TRBV4-1 and TRBJ2-3; 8 nucleotides agree with TRBD2. V lost 4 bases and J lost 4; bases outside the gene matches: 16. The CDR3 is 18 residues long. Germline V CDR1 and CDR2: MGHRA, YSYEKL. The CDR3 reads CASSRTTPQAGAADTQYF. In nucleotides, the CDR3 is TGCGCCAGCAGCCGAACGACCCCCCAAGCGGGAGCTGCAGATACGCAGTATTTT.

The rearrangement joins TRBV19 to TRBJ2-7; TRBD2 agrees at 7 bases. Losses at the gene ends were 5 bases for V and 0 bases for J; bases not matched to a gene: 7. The CDR3 runs 15 residues. Germline CDR1 reads LNHDA; CDR2 reads SQIVND (reference sequence). The CDR3 DNA reads as TGTGCCAGTAGTCTCCGGGGCGGGAGCTCCTACGAGCAGTACTTC. Translating it yields CASSLRGGSSYEQYF. Drawing the rest from reference TRBV19 and TRBJ2-7, the complete variable domain is DGGITQSPKYLFRKEGQNVTLSCEQNLNHDAMYWYRQDPGQGLRLIYYSQIVNDFQKGDIAEGYSVSREKKESFPLTVTSAQKNPTAFYLCASSLRGGSSYEQYFGPGTRLTVT.

V usage is TRBV19 and J usage is TRBJ1-5, with D perhaps matching TRBD1 (6 bases). The ends were cut back, 3 bases at V and 3 bases at J, with 15 bases in the middle. This CDR3 contains 16 residues. Germline V gene lookup returns CDR1 LNHDA and CDR2 SQIVND (reference sequence). The CDR3 nucleotides read TGTGCCAGTAGTATTTACCACAGGGTTACCAATCAGCCCCAGCATTTT. It is translated as CASSIYHRVTNQPQHF.